This TCR beta chain comes out of a study of T cells in tuberculosis. Study-level background: T cells were selected with CD1B tetramers loaded with glucose monomycolate. Study-wide points: Smaller alpha distances in active tuberculosis partly reflected shorter CDR3-alpha lengths.

Comment on this clone: Antigen: not known.

V was clipped by 0 bases and J by 4 bases, with 9 bases between them. The length of the CDR3 is 14 residues. The germline CDR1 and CDR2 sequences are MNHNS and SASEGT. The method was immunoSEQ multiplex PCR; TCRdb's version includes in-frame clones alone and lacks a portion of them. The sample lists fewer than 55,000 clones, nearly 95% occurring once. The time point here: new active TB diagnosis, blood taken before or within 7 days of starting treatment. Active tuberculosis patients were new diagnoses, HIV-seronegative, South African, and aged 18 years or older. The TCR comes from an adult with tuberculosis. The rearrangement links TRBV6-1 to TRBJ1-2; no clear D gene. Source: PBMCs, taken at tuberculosis diagnosis. CDR3 in DNA: TGTGCCAGCAGTGAAGCCGATGACTCCTATGGCTACACCTTC. It translates to CASSEADDSYGYTF.